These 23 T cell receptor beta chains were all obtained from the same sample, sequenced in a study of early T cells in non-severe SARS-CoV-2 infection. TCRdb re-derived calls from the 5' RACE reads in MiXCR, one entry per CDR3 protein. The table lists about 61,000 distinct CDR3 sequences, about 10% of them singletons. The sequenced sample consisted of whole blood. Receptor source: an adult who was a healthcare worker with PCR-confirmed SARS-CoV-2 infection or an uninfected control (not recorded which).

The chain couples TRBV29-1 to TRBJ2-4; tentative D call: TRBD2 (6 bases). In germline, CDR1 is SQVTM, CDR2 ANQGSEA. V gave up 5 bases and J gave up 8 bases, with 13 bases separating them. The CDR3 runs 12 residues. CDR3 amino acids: CSVSGTVDIQYF. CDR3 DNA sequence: TGCAGCGTTTCCGGGACTGTGGACATTCAGTACTTC.

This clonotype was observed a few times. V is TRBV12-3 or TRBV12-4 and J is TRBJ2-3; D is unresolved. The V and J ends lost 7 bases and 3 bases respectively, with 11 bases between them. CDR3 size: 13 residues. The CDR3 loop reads CASKDHATDTQYF. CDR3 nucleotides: TGTGCCAGCAAAGACCACGCGACAGATACGCAGTATTTT.

The CDR3, as DNA: TGCGCCAGCAAGGTGGGGTTCTCGAGCTCCTACGAGCAGTACTTC. Translating it yields CASKVGFSSSYEQYF. The chain combines TRBV5-1 with TRBJ2-7; D unclear. CDR1 and CDR2 (germline): SGHRS, YFSETQ. CDR3 length: 15 amino acids. V was cut by 6 bases and J by 0 bases, with 16 bases left in between.

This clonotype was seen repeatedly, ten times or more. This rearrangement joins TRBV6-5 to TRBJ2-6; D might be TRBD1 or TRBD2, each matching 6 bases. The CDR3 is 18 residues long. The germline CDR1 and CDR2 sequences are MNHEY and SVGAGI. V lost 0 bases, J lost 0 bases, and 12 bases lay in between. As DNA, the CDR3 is TGTGCCAGCAGTTACTCGCCGGGGGCGGGCTCTGGGGCCAACGTCCTGACTTTC. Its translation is CASSYSPGAGSGANVLTF.

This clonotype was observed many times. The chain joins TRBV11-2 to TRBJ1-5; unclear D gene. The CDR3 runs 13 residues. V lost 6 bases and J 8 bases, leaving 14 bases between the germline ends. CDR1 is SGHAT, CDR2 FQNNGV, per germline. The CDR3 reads CASSPSPQEPQHF. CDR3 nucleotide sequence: TGTGCCAGCAGTCCGAGTCCCCAGGAGCCCCAGCATTTT.

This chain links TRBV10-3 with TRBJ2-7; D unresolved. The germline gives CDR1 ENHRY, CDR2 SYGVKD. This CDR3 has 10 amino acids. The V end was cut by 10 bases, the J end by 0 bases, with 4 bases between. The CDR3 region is CASPSYEQYF. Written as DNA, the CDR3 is TGTGCCAGCCCCTCCTACGAGCAGTACTTC.

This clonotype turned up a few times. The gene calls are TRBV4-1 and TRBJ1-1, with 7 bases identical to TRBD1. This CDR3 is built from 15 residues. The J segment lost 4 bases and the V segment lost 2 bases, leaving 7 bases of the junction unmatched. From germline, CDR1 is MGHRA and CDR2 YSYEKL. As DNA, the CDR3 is TGCGCCAGCAGCCAACTGACAGGGAATACCACTGAAGCTTTCTTT. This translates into CASSQLTGNTTEAFF.

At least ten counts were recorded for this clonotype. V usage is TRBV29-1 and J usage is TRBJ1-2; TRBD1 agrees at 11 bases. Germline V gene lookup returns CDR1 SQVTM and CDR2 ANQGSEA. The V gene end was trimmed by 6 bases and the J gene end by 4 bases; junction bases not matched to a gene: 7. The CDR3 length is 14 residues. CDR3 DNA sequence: TGCAGCGTACGGACAGGGGGCCCCCTCTATGGCTACACCTTC. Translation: CSVRTGGPLYGYTF. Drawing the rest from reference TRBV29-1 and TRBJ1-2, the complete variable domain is SAVISQKPSRDICQRGTSLTIQCQVDSQVTMMFWYRQQPGQSLTLIATANQGSEATYESGFVIDKFPISRPNLTFSTLTVSNMSPEDSSIYLCSVRTGGPLYGYTFGSGTRLTVV.

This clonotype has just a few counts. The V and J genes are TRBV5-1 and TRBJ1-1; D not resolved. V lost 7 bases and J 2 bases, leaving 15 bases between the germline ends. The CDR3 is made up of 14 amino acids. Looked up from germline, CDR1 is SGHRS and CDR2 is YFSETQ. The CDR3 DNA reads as TGCGCCAGCGTCCAGAGACCCGCTAACACTGAAGCTTTCTTT. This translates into CASVQRPANTEAFF.

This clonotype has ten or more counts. CDR3 amino acids: CASSPNSDTQYF. The CDR3 region has the DNA TGTGCCAGCAGTCCTAATTCAGATACGCAGTATTTT. V gene TRBV25-1 combines with J gene TRBJ2-3; D is undetermined. This CDR3 region has 12 residues. The germline CDR1 and CDR2 sequences are MGHDK and SYGVNS. With 5 bases removed from V and 4 bases from J, the gap between germline ends came to 7 bases.

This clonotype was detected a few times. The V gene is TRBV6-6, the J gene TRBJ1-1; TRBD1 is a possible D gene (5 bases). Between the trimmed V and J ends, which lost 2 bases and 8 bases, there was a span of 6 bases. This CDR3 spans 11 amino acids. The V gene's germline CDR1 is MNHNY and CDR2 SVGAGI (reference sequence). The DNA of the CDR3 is TGTGCCAGCAGTTACAGGGGAGAAGCTTTCTTT. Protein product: CASSYRGEAFF.

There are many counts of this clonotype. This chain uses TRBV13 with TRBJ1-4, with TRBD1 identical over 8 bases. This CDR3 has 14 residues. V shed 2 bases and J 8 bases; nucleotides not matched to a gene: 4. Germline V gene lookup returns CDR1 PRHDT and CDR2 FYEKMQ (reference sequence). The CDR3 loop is CASSLNQGAEKLFF. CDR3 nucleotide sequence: TGTGCCAGCAGCTTAAACCAGGGGGCGGAAAAACTGTTTTTT. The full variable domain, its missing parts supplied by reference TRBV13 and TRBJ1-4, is AAGVIQSPRHLIKEKRETATLKCYPIPRHDTVYWYQQGPGQDPQFLISFYEKMQSDKGSIPDRFSAQQFSDYHSELNMSSLELGDSALYFCASSLNQGAEKLFFGSGTQLSVL.

Here the CDR3 DNA reads TGTGCCAGCAGCTTCAGGGCCGGGAACACTGAAGCTTTCTTT. Translation gives CASSFRAGNTEAFF. This chain uses TRBV5-6 with TRBJ1-1; D may be TRBD1 (5 bases). V was cut by 2 bases and J by 1 base, with 9 bases left in between. The CDR3 covers 14 residues. Germline V lookup: CDR1 SGHDT, CDR2 YYEEEE. The whole variable domain, filled in from reference TRBV5-6 and TRBJ1-1, reads DAGVTQSPTHLIKTRGQQVTLRCSPKSGHDTVSWYQQALGQGPQFIFQYYEEEERQRGNFPDRFSGHQFPNYSSELNVNALLLGDSALYLCASSFRAGNTEAFFGQGTRLTVV.

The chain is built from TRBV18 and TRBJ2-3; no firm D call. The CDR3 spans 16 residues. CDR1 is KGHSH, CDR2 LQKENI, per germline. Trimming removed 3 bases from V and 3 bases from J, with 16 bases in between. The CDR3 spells CASSPLVEVGTDTQYF. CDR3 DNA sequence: TGTGCCAGCTCACCCCTAGTAGAGGTTGGGACAGATACGCAGTATTTT.

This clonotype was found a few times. The CDR3 sequence: CSTRVNTEAFF. Here the CDR3 DNA reads TGCAGTACCCGGGTGAACACTGAAGCTTTCTTT. The rearrangement joins TRBV20-1 to TRBJ1-1; D ambiguous. There are 11 residues in the CDR3. Trimming shortened V by 8 bases and J by 0 bases, and 7 bases separated the two germline ends. Germline V gives CDR1 DFQATT, CDR2 SNEGSKA (reference sequence).

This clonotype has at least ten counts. Here the CDR3 reads CSARPPTLAKNIQYF. CDR3 sequence (DNA): TGCAGTGCTAGACCCCCCACACTAGCCAAAAACATTCAGTACTTC. The rearrangement uses TRBV20-1 and TRBJ2-4, with no clear D. The V gene lost 2 bases and the J gene lost 0 bases, with 11 bases spanning the gap. The CDR3 spans 15 residues. Germline loops: CDR1 DFQATT, CDR2 SNEGSKA (reference sequence).

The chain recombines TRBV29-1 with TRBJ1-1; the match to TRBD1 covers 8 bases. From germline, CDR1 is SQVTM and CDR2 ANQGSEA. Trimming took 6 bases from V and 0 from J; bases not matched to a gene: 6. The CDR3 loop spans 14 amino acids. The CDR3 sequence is CSVGDRGVNTEAFF. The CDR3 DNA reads TGCAGCGTCGGCGACAGGGGAGTGAACACTGAAGCTTTCTTT.

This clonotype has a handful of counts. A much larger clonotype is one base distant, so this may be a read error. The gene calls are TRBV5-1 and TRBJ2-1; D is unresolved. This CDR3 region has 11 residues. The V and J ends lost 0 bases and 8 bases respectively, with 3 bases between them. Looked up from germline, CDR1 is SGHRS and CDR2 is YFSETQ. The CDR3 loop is CASSLADEQFF. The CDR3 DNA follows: TGCGCCAGCAGCTTGGCCGATGAGCAGTTCTTC.

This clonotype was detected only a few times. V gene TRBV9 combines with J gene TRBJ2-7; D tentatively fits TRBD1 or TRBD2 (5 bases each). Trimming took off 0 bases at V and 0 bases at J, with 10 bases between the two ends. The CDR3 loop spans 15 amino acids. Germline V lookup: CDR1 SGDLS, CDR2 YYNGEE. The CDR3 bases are TGTGCCAGCAGCGTAGAGGCAGGGACCTCCTACGAGCAGTACTTC. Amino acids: CASSVEAGTSYEQYF.

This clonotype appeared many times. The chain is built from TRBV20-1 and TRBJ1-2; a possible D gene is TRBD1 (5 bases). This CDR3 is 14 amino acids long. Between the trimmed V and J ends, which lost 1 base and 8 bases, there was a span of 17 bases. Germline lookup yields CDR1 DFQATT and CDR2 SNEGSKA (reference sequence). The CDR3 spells CSARGLRTGPGYTF. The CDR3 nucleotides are TGCAGTGCTAGAGGGCTTAGGACGGGACCCGGCTACACCTTC.

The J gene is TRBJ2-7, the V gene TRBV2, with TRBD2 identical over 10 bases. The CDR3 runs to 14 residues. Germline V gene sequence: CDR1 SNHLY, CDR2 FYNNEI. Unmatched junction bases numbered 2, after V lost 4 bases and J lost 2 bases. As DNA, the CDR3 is TGTGCCAGCAGTGGGCTAGCGGGGGCCTACGAGCAGTACTTC. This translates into CASSGLAGAYEQYF.

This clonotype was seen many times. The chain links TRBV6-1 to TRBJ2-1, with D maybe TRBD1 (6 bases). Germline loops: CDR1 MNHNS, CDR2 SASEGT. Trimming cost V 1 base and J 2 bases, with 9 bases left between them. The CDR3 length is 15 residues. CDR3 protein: CASSEEGHTYNEQFF. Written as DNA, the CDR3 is TGTGCCAGCAGTGAAGAGGGACACACCTACAATGAGCAGTTCTTC.

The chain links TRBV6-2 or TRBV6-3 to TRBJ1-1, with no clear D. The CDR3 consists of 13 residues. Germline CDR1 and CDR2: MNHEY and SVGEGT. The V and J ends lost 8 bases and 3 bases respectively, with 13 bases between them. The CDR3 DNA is TGTGCCAGCCAGGTTAGAAGGGACACTGAAGCTTTCTTT. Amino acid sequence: CASQVRRDTEAFF.